This entry lists 24 T cell receptor beta chains sequenced from one sample in a study of blood T cell repertoires in COVID-19. The protocol was immunoSEQ multiplex PCR, while the TCRdb copy is restricted to in-frame clones and leaves out a portion. The sample records 150,000 to 200,000 clones, around 85% being singletons. The sample comprised peripheral blood. These receptors all come from a human donor with acute or convalescent COVID-19. The donor label of this sample is uncertain.

The J gene is TRBJ1-3, the V gene TRBV18; no definite D call. V was clipped by 2 bases and J by 4 bases, with 12 bases between them. CDR1 is KGHSH, CDR2 LQKENI, per germline. This CDR3 is built from 15 residues. CDR3 region: CASSPMRGSGNTIYF. DNA for the CDR3: TGTGCCAGCTCACCAATGAGAGGGTCCGGAAACACCATATATTTT.

This chain uses TRBV2 with TRBJ2-5; weak D call: TRBD1 (6 bases). The CDR3 totals 14 residues. V was cut by 6 bases and J by 1 base, with 12 bases left in between. The V gene's germline CDR1 is SNHLY and CDR2 FYNNEI. The CDR3 reads CASRVQGFQETQYF. In DNA form, the CDR3 reads TGTGCCAGCAGGGTACAGGGCTTCCAAGAGACCCAGTACTTC.

This CDR3 is CASPDRANTEAFF. Written as DNA, the CDR3 is TGTGCCAGCCCAGACAGGGCGAACACTGAAGCTTTCTTT. The V gene is TRBV2, the J gene TRBJ1-1; 7 bases are a match to TRBD1. CDR1 is SNHLY and CDR2 is FYNNEI in the germline V gene. V lost 8 bases, J lost 1 base, and 4 bases stayed unmatched. The CDR3 runs 13 residues.

The J gene is TRBJ2-1, the V gene TRBV9; D uncertain. Trimming took 1 base from V and 9 from J, leaving 11 bases between them. CDR1 is SGDLS, CDR2 YYNGEE, per germline. There are 13 residues in the CDR3. CDR3 DNA: TGTGCCAGCAGCGTACTAGTGGCTGGTGAGCAGTTCTTC. Protein: CASSVLVAGEQFF.

The chain couples TRBV18 to TRBJ1-6; maybe TRBD1 (6 bases). The ends were cut back, 2 bases at V and 3 bases at J, with 8 bases in the middle. Germline CDR1 reads KGHSH; CDR2 reads LQKENI. The CDR3 has 15 residues. The CDR3: CASSPGQIYNSPLHF. The CDR3 DNA reads as TGTGCCAGCTCACCAGGACAGATCTATAATTCACCCCTCCACTTT.

The chain carries TRBV4-3 and TRBJ2-2; 10 bases fit TRBD1. Trimming removed 2 bases from V and 15 bases from J; junction bases left unmatched: 6. The germline V gene has CDR1 LGHNA and CDR2 YSLEER. The length of the CDR3 is 13 residues. Here the CDR3 DNA reads TGCGCCAGCAGCCAATCCGACAGGGGGCGGATGTTTTTT. The encoded protein is CASSQSDRGRMFF.

The V gene is TRBV7-9, the J gene TRBJ1-6; unclear D gene. The germline CDR1 and CDR2 sequences are SEHNR and FQNEAQ (reference sequence). CDR3 length: 13 residues. Trimming took off 11 bases at V and 6 bases at J, with 14 bases between the two ends. CDR3 sequence: CAWSRGSNSPLHF. The CDR3 nucleotides are TGTGCCTGGTCCCGGGGAAGTAATTCACCCCTCCACTTT. The full variable domain, completed using reference TRBV7-9 and TRBJ1-6, is DTGVSQNPRHKITKRGQNVTFRCDPISEHNRLYWYRQTLGQGPEFLTYFQNEAQLEKSRLLSDRFSAERPKGSFSTLEIQRTEQGDSAMYLCAWSRGSNSPLHFGNGTRLTVT.

The chain joins TRBV19 to TRBJ1-2, with 7 bases that match TRBD1. The V gene's germline CDR1 is LNHDA and CDR2 SQIVND (reference sequence). V shed 5 bases, J shed 5 bases, and the junction held 14 bases outside the gene matches. The CDR3 sequence is 16 residues long. CDR3 in amino acids: CASSLNLGQAAYGYTF. As DNA, the CDR3 is TGTGCCAGTAGTCTCAACCTCGGACAGGCCGCATATGGCTACACCTTC.

This chain uses TRBV11-3 with TRBJ2-3, with D possibly matching TRBD2 (5 bases). The CDR3 covers 16 residues. Germline CDR1 is SGHNT and CDR2 is YENEEA. Deletions cut 5 bases from V and 0 bases from J, with 15 bases between. The CDR3 DNA sequence: TGTGCCAGCAGCCTCGGGGTCTCGCCTAGCACAGATACGCAGTATTTT. This codes for CASSLGVSPSTDTQYF.

The chain employs TRBV5-8 and TRBJ2-7; the D gene is possibly TRBD1 (5 bases). This CDR3 spans 15 amino acids. Trimming shortened V by 5 bases and J by 1 base, and 16 bases separated the two germline ends. CDR1 SGHTS and CDR2 YDEGEE come from the germline V gene. The CDR3 DNA reads TGTGCCAGCAGGGGTAGGGGAATCGGGTCCTACGAGCAGTACTTC. Residues: CASRGRGIGSYEQYF.

The chain uses TRBV11-2 and TRBJ2-3; D unresolved. CDR1 is SGHAT, CDR2 FQNNGV, per germline. The CDR3 covers 12 residues. Trimming took off 2 bases at V and 7 bases at J, with 7 bases between the two ends. The CDR3 spells CASSLTGNTQYF. CDR3 nucleotide sequence: TGTGCCAGCAGCTTAACTGGTAATACGCAGTATTTT.

In this sample, this clone turned up a few times. CDR3 in amino acids: CASSLGQRNQPQHF. CDR3 in DNA: TGTGCCAGCAGCTTAGGGCAGAGGAATCAGCCCCAGCATTTT. The genes are TRBV7-2 and TRBJ1-5; D gene uncertain. Trimming removed 1 base from V and 4 bases from J, with 8 bases in between. Germline V gene sequence: CDR1 SGHTA, CDR2 FQGNSA. This CDR3 is built from 14 residues.

This chain joins TRBV2 and TRBJ2-3; TRBD2 matches 9 bases. The germline CDR1 and CDR2 sequences are SNHLY and FYNNEI. J lost 2 bases, V lost 2 bases, and 5 bases had no gene match. The CDR3 spans 16 residues. The CDR3 DNA is TGTGCCAGCAGTGAAAGCCCTAGCGGGATCACAGATACGCAGTATTTT. The encoded protein is CASSESPSGITDTQYF.

This clone was detected once. The chain couples TRBV9 to TRBJ1-3; no clear D gene. In germline, CDR1 is SGDLS, CDR2 YYNGEE. The CDR3 sequence is 14 residues long. V lost 1 base, J lost 0 bases, and 5 bases lay in between. The CDR3 here is CASSVTFSGNTIYF. Written as DNA, the CDR3 is TGTGCCAGCAGCGTAACTTTCTCTGGAAACACCATATATTTT.

This chain connects TRBV27 to TRBJ2-3, with a tentative D call TRBD1 (6 bases). Trimming removed 0 bases at V and 3 bases at J, with 10 bases between. Germline V lookup: CDR1 MNHEY, CDR2 SMNVEV (reference sequence). CDR3 length: 15 amino acids. CDR3 loop: CASSLSQGWTDTQYF. In DNA form, the CDR3 reads TGTGCCAGCAGTTTATCACAGGGATGGACAGATACGCAGTATTTT.

The chain combines TRBV30 with TRBJ2-7, with a tentative D call TRBD1 (6 bases). The J call may be in error: the DNA end matches TRBJ2-5 better. Germline CDR1 reads GTSNPN; CDR2 reads SVGIG (reference sequence). The CDR3 runs 14 residues. The CDR3 coding sequence is TGTGCCTGGAGTGCCGGGACACCCCAAGAGACCCAGTACTTC. Amino acids: CAWSAGTPQETQYF.

The chain couples TRBV7-9 to TRBJ1-2; 7 bases match TRBD1. This CDR3 contains 15 residues. J lost 4 bases, V lost 5 bases, and 10 bases had no gene match. Per germline, CDR1 SEHNR and CDR2 FQNEAQ (reference sequence). The DNA for the CDR3 is TGTGCCAGCAGCCGGATCGGGACAGCCGGCTATGGCTACACCTTC. Translation gives CASSRIGTAGYGYTF.

This clone was observed a few times. This chain connects TRBV6-5 to TRBJ1-5; D is possibly TRBD1 (5 bases). Germline V gene sequence: CDR1 MNHEY, CDR2 SVGAGI. V dropped 0 bases and J dropped 1 base, with 7 bases sitting between them. This CDR3 is built from 15 residues. CDR3 sequence: CASSYSGGSNQPQHF. Written as DNA, the CDR3 is TGTGCCAGCAGTTACTCTGGGGGGAGCAATCAGCCCCAGCATTTT.

This chain uses TRBV5-1 with TRBJ1-1, with D tentatively TRBD1 (6 bases). CDR1 is SGHRS and CDR2 is YFSETQ in the germline V gene. Between the trimmed V and J ends, which lost 1 base and 1 base, there was a span of 11 bases. This CDR3 has 15 residues. CDR3 residues: CASSLQGRGNTEAFF. CDR3 DNA: TGCGCCAGCAGCTTGCAGGGGCGAGGGAACACTGAAGCTTTCTTT.

This clone was recorded a few times. V and J are TRBV6-6 and TRBJ2-5; D is uncertain. V shed 0 bases and J shed 1 base, with 12 bases lying between them. Looked up from germline, CDR1 is MNHNY and CDR2 is SVGAGI (reference sequence). The CDR3 is 16 residues long. Here the CDR3 reads CASSYSPYGFQETQYF. In DNA form, the CDR3 reads TGTGCCAGCAGTTACTCCCCCTACGGTTTCCAAGAGACCCAGTACTTC.

The chain joins TRBV5-6 to TRBJ1-4, with a tentative D call TRBD1 (5 bases). The CDR3 loop spans 14 amino acids. CDR1 and CDR2 from the germline V gene are SGHDT and YYEEEE. Deletions cut 4 bases from V and 0 bases from J, with 7 bases between. DNA for the CDR3: TGTGCCAGCAGCGGGACTGCAACTAATGAAAAACTGTTTTTT. Translation: CASSGTATNEKLFF.

The chain carries TRBV5-4 and TRBJ1-1, with 9 bases that match TRBD1. Germline CDR1 SGHNT, CDR2 YYREEE (reference sequence). V gave up 9 bases and J gave up 3 bases; unmatched junction bases: 18. The length of the CDR3 is 17 residues. CDR3 protein: CATHRGLNLLEDTEAFF. DNA of the CDR3: TGTGCCACTCACAGGGGGCTAAACCTCCTCGAGGACACTGAAGCTTTCTTT.

The V and J genes are TRBV11-3 and TRBJ1-1; 10 bases fit TRBD1. From germline, CDR1 is SGHNT and CDR2 YENEEA. V gave up 4 bases and J gave up 4 bases; unmatched junction bases: 9. The CDR3 length is 16 residues. The CDR3 bases are TGTGCCAGCAGCTCCGGACAGGGGGTATGGGTCACTGAAGCTTTCTTT. It yields the protein CASSSGQGVWVTEAFF.

Points on this clone: The same CDR3 also results from other DNA sequences found in this sample. The chain uses TRBV5-4 and TRBJ2-7; TRBD2 aligns across 14 bases. CDR1 is SGHNT, CDR2 YYREEE, per germline (reference sequence). Trimming at V came to 8 bases and at J to 2 bases, leaving 9 bases not matched to a gene. The CDR3 is made up of 16 amino acids. As DNA, the CDR3 is TGTGCCAGTAGCCCGAAGACTAGCGGGGGGGCCTACGAGCAGTACTTC. Amino acid sequence: CASSPKTSGGAYEQYF.